Below are 17 T cell receptor beta chains sequenced from a single sample in a study of OX40 agonist ivuxolimab in advanced cancers. Repertoires were generated with immunoSEQ multiplex PCR, while TCRdb's copy carries only in-frame clones and drops some. Of tens of thousands of clones in the sample, 91% are singletons; the top ten hold about 2.1%. The sequencing used CD4+ or CD8+ T cells sorted from blood, collected in a trial of the OX40 agonist ivuxolimab. Receptor source: an adult with an advanced solid tumor such as melanoma, head and neck, liver or kidney cancer.

The CDR3 protein is CASSPLRETGQFF. DNA for the CDR3: TGTGCCAGCAGCCCCTTGCGGGAGACCGGTCAGTTCTTC. This rearrangement joins TRBV13 to TRBJ2-1; 7 bases are shared with TRBD2. V trimming: 5 bases; J trimming: 13 bases; junction bases outside the gene matches: 11. Germline V gene lookup returns CDR1 PRHDT and CDR2 FYEKMQ (reference sequence). The CDR3 is 13 amino acids. The whole variable domain, filled in from reference TRBV13 and TRBJ2-1, reads AAGVIQSPRHLIKEKRETATLKCYPIPRHDTVYWYQQGPGQDPQFLISFYEKMQSDKGSIPDRFSAQQFSDYHSELNMSSLELGDSALYFCASSPLRETGQFFGPGTRLTVL.

The rearrangement links TRBV14 to TRBJ2-5; D possibly uses TRBD1 or TRBD2 (5 bases each). CDR1 is SGHDN, CDR2 FVKESK, per germline. There are 15 residues in the CDR3. V lost 4 bases and J lost 6, with 18 bases in between. CDR3 region: CASSPRDGGQKTQYF. The CDR3 DNA reads TGTGCCAGCAGCCCCAGGGACGGAGGACAAAAGACCCAGTACTTC. Using reference TRBV14 and TRBJ2-5 for the parts outside the CDR3, the full variable domain is EAGVTQFPSHSVIEKGQTVTLRCDPISGHDNLYWYRRVMGKEIKFLLHFVKESKQDESGMPNNRFLAERTGGTYSTLKVQPAELEDSGVYFCASSPRDGGQKTQYFGPGTRLLVL.

The chain recombines TRBV6-1 with TRBJ2-7; no reliable D call. Germline V gives CDR1 MNHNS, CDR2 SASEGT. Between the trimmed V and J ends, which lost 1 base and 6 bases, there was a span of 19 bases. The length of the CDR3 is 16 residues. Here the CDR3 reads CASSEVLQKAISEQYF. The CDR3 DNA follows: TGTGCCAGCAGTGAAGTACTACAAAAGGCTATCTCCGAGCAGTACTTC.

The chain has TRBV2 and TRBJ2-3; D may be TRBD1 (6 bases). The CDR3 covers 15 residues. V was shortened by 3 bases and J by 0 bases, with 10 bases between the two germline ends. CDR1 SNHLY and CDR2 FYNNEI come from the germline V gene. CDR3 sequence: CASSDQGISTDTQYF. In DNA, the CDR3 is TGTGCCAGCAGTGACCAGGGGATTAGCACAGATACGCAGTATTTT.

The chain employs TRBV10-3 and TRBJ1-1, with D possibly matching TRBD1 (5 bases). From germline, CDR1 is ENHRY and CDR2 SYGVKD. V was cut by 1 base and J by 8 bases, with 11 bases left in between. The CDR3 contains 13 residues. CDR3 in DNA: TGTGCCATCAGTGAGTGGGGGGGTTCCGAAGCTTTCTTT. This gives the protein CAISEWGGSEAFF.

The genes are TRBV4-2 and TRBJ1-2; D is uncertain. The germline V and J ends were trimmed by 0 bases and 8 bases, with 16 bases remaining between them. CDR3 length: 15 residues. Germline V lookup: CDR1 LGHNA, CDR2 YNFKEQ. CDR3 in DNA: TGTGCCAGCAGCCAAGACATGACGATAACGGCGGGCTACACCTTC. This gives the protein CASSQDMTITAGYTF.

The chain joins TRBV28 to TRBJ1-5; no definite D call. The CDR3 covers 13 residues. Germline V lookup: CDR1 MDHEN, CDR2 SYDVKM. V dropped 6 bases and J dropped 6 bases, with 12 bases sitting between them. The CDR3 sequence: CASSSMGIQPQHF. In DNA form, the CDR3 reads TGTGCCAGCAGCTCGATGGGGATTCAGCCCCAGCATTTT.

The chain employs TRBV5-8 and TRBJ1-2; maybe TRBD1 (5 bases). Germline CDR1 and CDR2: SGHTS and YDEGEE. V lost 2 bases and J lost 4, with 9 bases in between. The CDR3 extends over 13 amino acids. CDR3 sequence reads: CASSFGTAYGYTF. CDR3 sequence (DNA): TGTGCCAGCAGCTTCGGGACGGCCTATGGCTACACCTTC. Variable domain in full (rest from reference TRBV5-8 and TRBJ1-2): EAGVTQSPTHLIKTRGQQATLRCSPISGHTSVYWYQQALGLGLQFLLWYDEGEERNRGNFPPRFSGRQFPNYSSELNVNALELEDSALYLCASSFGTAYGYTFGSGTRLTVV.

The V and J genes are TRBV5-4 and TRBJ2-5, with D possibly TRBD2 on 6 matching bases. The DNA matches TRBJ2-7 better at its end, which makes the J call doubtful. The CDR3 runs to 14 residues. Germline V gives CDR1 SGHNT, CDR2 YYREEE (reference sequence). The CDR3 here is CASSHTGVTYEQYF. CDR3 in DNA: TGTGCCAGCAGCCACACGGGAGTGACCTACGAGCAGTACTTC.

CDR3 DNA: TGTGCCAGTAGTAAAGCCCTTAGCTCCTACAATGAGCAGTTCTTC. Translating gives CASSKALSSYNEQFF. The chain links TRBV19 to TRBJ2-1; D is uncertain. V was shortened by 4 bases and J by 0 bases, with 10 bases between the two germline ends. The V gene's germline CDR1 is LNHDA and CDR2 SQIVND (reference sequence). This CDR3 region has 15 residues.

The rearrangement links TRBV18 to TRBJ1-2; D gene unclear. CDR3 length: 13 residues. Trimming removed 2 bases at V and 2 bases at J, with 6 bases between. Germline CDR1 KGHSH, CDR2 LQKENI. The CDR3 DNA follows: TGTGCCAGCTCACCAGCCGGAAACTATGGCTACACCTTC. Its translation is CASSPAGNYGYTF.

This rearrangement joins TRBV19 to TRBJ1-4; unclear D gene. The ends were cut back, 6 bases at V and 0 bases at J, with 5 bases in the middle. Germline V gives CDR1 LNHDA, CDR2 SQIVND (reference sequence). The CDR3 contains 13 residues. The CDR3 loop reads CASRLATNEKLFF. For the CDR3, the DNA is TGTGCCAGTAGACTTGCAACTAATGAAAAACTGTTTTTT. The entire variable domain, with the rest obtained from reference TRBV19 and TRBJ1-4, is as follows: DGGITQSPKYLFRKEGQNVTLSCEQNLNHDAMYWYRQDPGQGLRLIYYSQIVNDFQKGDIAEGYSVSREKKESFPLTVTSAQKNPTAFYLCASRLATNEKLFFGSGTQLSVL.

This clone was found once. J is TRBJ1-6 and V is TRBV13; D is ambiguous. The V end was cut by 3 bases, the J end by 7 bases, with 7 bases between. This CDR3 is built from 13 residues. Germline CDR1 and CDR2: PRHDT and FYEKMQ (reference sequence). The CDR3 DNA follows: TGTGCCAGCAGCTTCGGACGGAATTCACCCCTCCACTTT. It encodes CASSFGRNSPLHF.

The chain is built from TRBV18 and TRBJ2-2; possible D gene TRBD1, 5 bases. Germline CDR1 and CDR2: KGHSH and LQKENI. The V and J ends lost 3 bases and 3 bases respectively, with 14 bases between them. The CDR3 contains 16 residues. This chain's CDR3 is CASSPRTPEDTGELFF. Here the CDR3 DNA reads TGTGCCAGCTCACCGAGGACACCCGAGGACACCGGGGAGCTGTTTTTT.

This chain uses TRBV5-1 with TRBJ2-7; 9 bases agree with TRBD1. The V gene end was trimmed by 4 bases and the J gene end by 2 bases; junction bases not matched to a gene: 4. From germline, CDR1 is SGHRS and CDR2 YFSETQ. This CDR3 is 14 amino acids long. The CDR3: CASSPGQGAYEQYF. DNA for the CDR3: TGCGCCAGCAGCCCGGGACAGGGTGCCTACGAGCAGTACTTC.

This chain joins TRBV9 and TRBJ2-3; the match to TRBD2 covers 11 bases. Germline V gene sequence: CDR1 SGDLS, CDR2 YYNGEE. The junction had 10 bases not matched to a gene; V was cut back by 1 base and J by 6 bases. The CDR3 runs to 17 residues. The CDR3 nucleotides are TGTGCCAGCAGCGTATCCCTAGCGGGAGGAGGTTGGGATACGCAGTATTTT. It translates to CASSVSLAGGGWDTQYF.

The V gene is TRBV5-6, the J gene TRBJ1-2, with 7 positions matching TRBD1. The CDR3 consists of 15 residues. Trimming removed 3 bases from V and 8 bases from J; junction bases left unmatched: 13. From germline, CDR1 is SGHDT and CDR2 YYEEEE. The CDR3 here is CASSSWAQGTRGYTF. The CDR3 nucleotides are TGTGCCAGCAGCTCCTGGGCACAGGGGACCAGAGGCTACACCTTC.